This entry lists 23 T cell receptor beta chains sequenced from one sample in a study of identical twins. TCRdb reprocessed the 5' RACE reads with MiXCR, giving one entry per CDR3 protein. The sample includes around 250,000 distinct CDR3 sequences, about 8% seen only once; the top ten take 3%. The sample also formed part of further work on yellow fever vaccine responses in identical twins.

The specimen was CD8+ T cells sorted from blood. These receptor sequences come from a woman younger than 30 in good health.

The J gene is TRBJ2-3, the V gene TRBV7-9; D gene uncertain. The CDR3 has 17 residues. Trimming shortened V by 5 bases and J by 0 bases, and 18 bases separated the two germline ends. Germline CDR1 reads SEHNR; CDR2 reads FQNEAQ (reference sequence). The CDR3 sequence is CASSGWTDPSSTDTQYF. CDR3 nucleotides: TGTGCCAGCAGCGGGTGGACGGACCCTTCTAGCACAGATACGCAGTATTTT.

The chain uses TRBV5-1 and TRBJ2-7; unclear D gene. Trimming stripped 5 bases from V and 0 bases from J, with 9 bases between. Germline lookup yields CDR1 SGHRS and CDR2 YFSETQ. CDR3 length: 13 residues. The CDR3 region is CASRQSPSYEQYF. The CDR3 region has the DNA TGCGCCAGCAGACAGTCCCCCTCCTACGAGCAGTACTTC.

This clonotype was recorded at least ten times. The rearrangement uses TRBV27 and TRBJ1-1; D is possibly TRBD1 (5 bases). Germline V gives CDR1 MNHEY, CDR2 SMNVEV (reference sequence). V was pared by 5 bases and J by 2 bases, with 12 bases between. This CDR3 region has 14 residues. Here the CDR3 DNA reads TGTGCCAGCAGTGGGACGTATGAAAACACTGAAGCTTTCTTT. Its protein product is CASSGTYENTEAFF.

The rearrangement joins TRBV2 to TRBJ2-7; TRBD2 matches 12 bases. Per the germline V gene, CDR1 is SNHLY and CDR2 is FYNNEI. With 8 bases clipped from V and 7 bases from J, the junction kept 18 bases outside the gene matches. The CDR3 length is 17 residues. This chain's CDR3 is CASAPSDRLAGVGEQYF. Here the CDR3 DNA reads TGTGCCAGCGCCCCCTCAGACAGACTAGCGGGAGTGGGGGAGCAGTACTTC.

Many counts were recorded for this clonotype. The chain is built from TRBV6-6 and TRBJ2-1, with D possibly matching TRBD2 (6 bases). V dropped 8 bases and J dropped 6 bases, with 11 bases sitting between them. Germline CDR1 and CDR2: MNHNY and SVGAGI (reference sequence). The CDR3 sequence is 12 residues long. The CDR3 spells CASGGLFNEQFF. CDR3 DNA: TGTGCCAGCGGGGGACTTTTCAATGAGCAGTTCTTC.

The table lists this clonotype with a few counts. This sequence joins TRBV12-3 or TRBV12-4 and TRBJ2-7; 7 bases line up with TRBD1. Trimming took 5 bases from V and 0 from J; bases not matched to a gene: 10. The CDR3 sequence is 16 residues long. CDR3 region: CASSPDSTGSSYEQYF. In DNA form, the CDR3 reads TGTGCCAGCAGTCCGGATTCGACAGGGAGCTCCTACGAGCAGTACTTC.

This clonotype showed up many times. The rearrangement links TRBV3-1 to TRBJ1-5; perhaps TRBD1 as D (5 bases). Germline CDR1 reads LGHDT; CDR2 reads YNNKEL (reference sequence). V lost 1 base and J lost 4, with 11 bases in between. This CDR3 has 15 amino acids. The CDR3 nucleotides are TGTGCCAGCAGCCAAGTAGTTTGGGGGAATCAGCCCCAGCATTTT. Its protein is CASSQVVWGNQPQHF.

This clonotype was seen ten or more times. The V gene is TRBV12-3 or TRBV12-4, the J gene TRBJ2-1; 8 nucleotides match TRBD2. The CDR3 covers 12 residues. J gave up 8 bases and V 8 bases, and 5 bases lay outside the gene matches. As DNA, the CDR3 is TGTGCCAGCGGGACTAGTCGGGATGAGCAGTTCTTC. Its translation: CASGTSRDEQFF.

This clonotype has just a few counts. The chain is built from TRBV5-1 and TRBJ2-1; D is ambiguous. Between the trimmed V and J ends, which lost 1 base and 1 base, there was a span of 15 bases. The germline gives CDR1 SGHRS, CDR2 YFSETQ. The CDR3 totals 17 residues. The CDR3 sequence: CASSLTPLDTSYNEQFF. CDR3 nucleotides: TGCGCCAGCAGCTTGACCCCCCTAGATACTTCCTACAATGAGCAGTTCTTC.

The chain recombines TRBV7-6 with TRBJ2-2; D might be TRBD1 (5 bases). Per germline, CDR1 SGHVS and CDR2 FNYEAQ. The CDR3 is made up of 17 amino acids. Trimming took off 5 bases at V and 6 bases at J, with 22 bases between the two ends. The CDR3 sequence is CASSDPAIRVGPGELFF. As DNA, the CDR3 is TGTGCCAGCAGCGACCCCGCCATCAGGGTCGGTCCCGGGGAGCTGTTTTTT.

Ten or more counts support this clonotype. The rearrangement joins TRBV7-9 to TRBJ1-1, with D maybe TRBD1 (6 bases). The CDR3 is made up of 17 amino acids. The germline V gene has CDR1 SEHNR and CDR2 FQNEAQ (reference sequence). Trimming shortened V by 3 bases and J by 1 base, and 18 bases separated the two germline ends. The CDR3 loop is CASSFLTGPLQNTEAFF. CDR3 bases: TGTGCCAGCAGCTTCTTGACAGGTCCCCTCCAGAACACTGAAGCTTTCTTT. The variable domain in full, completed from reference TRBV7-9 and TRBJ1-1, reads DTGVSQNPRHKITKRGQNVTFRCDPISEHNRLYWYRQTLGQGPEFLTYFQNEAQLEKSRLLSDRFSAERPKGSFSTLEIQRTEQGDSAMYLCASSFLTGPLQNTEAFFGQGTRLTVV.

This chain joins TRBV30 and TRBJ2-7; D gene unclear. V was shortened by 5 bases and J by 3 bases, with 20 bases between the two germline ends. CDR1 is GTSNPN, CDR2 SVGIG, per germline (reference sequence). The length of the CDR3 is 15 residues. CDR3 DNA sequence: TGTGCCTGGCAAGGGAAGGACGGATGGTTCTACGAGCAGTACTTC. As protein: CAWQGKDGWFYEQYF.

The chain links TRBV4-1 to TRBJ2-3; TRBD2 matches 11 bases. Germline trimming cut 3 bases from V and 1 base from J; bases unmatched to any gene: 6. Germline CDR1 MGHRA, CDR2 YSYEKL. The CDR3 covers 17 residues. CDR3 residues: CASSHPPGLAGTDTQYF. CDR3 coding DNA: TGCGCCAGCAGCCACCCCCCGGGACTAGCGGGCACAGATACGCAGTATTTT.

This clonotype was counted between two and nine times. This chain links TRBV27 with TRBJ2-7, with 9 bases matching TRBD1. Germline V gene data show CDR1 as MNHEY and CDR2 as SMNVEV (reference sequence). The V gene end was trimmed by 6 bases and the J gene end by 6 bases; junction bases not matched to a gene: 12. The CDR3 sequence is 15 residues long. CDR3 DNA sequence: TGTGCCAGCAGCTCCCCGGGACAGGGACGATCCGAGCAGTACTTC. Translating gives CASSSPGQGRSEQYF.

The J gene is TRBJ2-2, the V gene TRBV7-9; TRBD2 agrees at 7 bases. CDR1 is SEHNR, CDR2 FQNEAQ, per germline (reference sequence). J was trimmed by 3 bases and V by 2 bases; bases with no gene match: 6. CDR3 length: 16 amino acids. The DNA of the CDR3 is TGTGCCAGCAGCTTAATTAGGGACTACTACACCGGGGAGCTGTTTTTT. Amino acid sequence: CASSLIRDYYTGELFF.

V and J are TRBV30 and TRBJ2-7; 9 nucleotides align to TRBD1. CDR1 and CDR2 from the germline V gene are GTSNPN and SVGIG (reference sequence). This CDR3 has 13 residues. V was clipped by 2 bases and J by 6 bases; unmatched bases: 5. CDR3 nucleotides: TGTGCCTGGAGTTCGGGACAGGGAACCGAGCAGTACTTC. This codes for CAWSSGQGTEQYF.

This clonotype was picked up a small number of times. The chain uses TRBV7-8 and TRBJ2-1; possibly TRBD2 for D (5 bases). The V end lost 2 bases, the J end lost 2 bases, and 16 bases lay between the germline ends. The CDR3 is 17 amino acids. The V gene's germline CDR1 is SGHVS and CDR2 FQNEAQ. The CDR3 region has the DNA TGTGCCAGCAGCTTAACGCCCAGCGGCATGGCCTACAATGAGCAGTTCTTC. Protein product: CASSLTPSGMAYNEQFF.

The chain uses TRBV4-3 and TRBJ2-2; 10 nucleotides line up with TRBD2. The length of the CDR3 is 15 residues. Trimming at V came to 1 base and at J to 6 bases, leaving 2 bases not matched to a gene. Germline CDR1 LGHNA, CDR2 YSLEER. The CDR3 reads CASSQGTSGAGELFF. CDR3 DNA: TGCGCCAGCAGCCAAGGGACTAGCGGAGCCGGGGAGCTGTTTTTT.

V and J are TRBV29-1 and TRBJ1-2; 7 nucleotides agree with TRBD1. Unmatched junction bases numbered 5, after V lost 6 bases and J lost 4 bases. Germline V gives CDR1 SQVTM, CDR2 ANQGSEA. The length of the CDR3 is 12 residues. As DNA, the CDR3 is TGCAGCGTCGACGGGACAGCCTATGGCTACACCTTC. This gives the protein CSVDGTAYGYTF. The full variable domain, completed using reference TRBV29-1 and TRBJ1-2, is SAVISQKPSRDICQRGTSLTIQCQVDSQVTMMFWYRQQPGQSLTLIATANQGSEATYESGFVIDKFPISRPNLTFSTLTVSNMSPEDSSIYLCSVDGTAYGYTFGSGTRLTVV.

This clonotype was counted at least ten times. The chain carries TRBV29-1 and TRBJ2-7; possible D gene TRBD1, 7 bases. Trimming left V 4 bases short and J 3 bases short, with 16 bases between. The CDR3 sequence is 14 residues long. The germline V gene has CDR1 SQVTM and CDR2 ANQGSEA. The CDR3 region is CSVAPRQGGYEQYF. CDR3 nucleotide sequence: TGCAGCGTTGCCCCGAGGCAGGGGGGCTACGAGCAGTACTTC.

This clonotype was observed a few times. The rearrangement uses TRBV20-1 and TRBJ2-7, with TRBD2 matching over 7 bases. CDR1 DFQATT and CDR2 SNEGSKA come from the germline V gene (reference sequence). The CDR3 is 14 amino acids. J was trimmed by 2 bases and V by 3 bases; bases with no gene match: 7. The CDR3 reads CSASLTSDPYEQYF. In nucleotides, the CDR3 is TGCAGTGCTAGCCTAACTAGCGACCCCTACGAGCAGTACTTC.

This clonotype was counted ten times or more. The chain links TRBV12-3 or TRBV12-4 to TRBJ2-7; 10 positions match TRBD1. The V gene end was trimmed by 2 bases and the J gene end by 5 bases; junction bases not matched to a gene: 3. CDR3 length equals 14 residues. The CDR3 sequence is CASSLTGQGNEQYF. CDR3 nucleotide sequence: TGTGCCAGCAGTTTAACGGGACAGGGGAACGAGCAGTACTTC.

This clonotype was counted many times. The chain joins TRBV6-1 to TRBJ2-3; a weak D match, TRBD1 (6 bases). CDR3 length: 13 amino acids. Germline V lookup: CDR1 MNHNS, CDR2 SASEGT. With 5 bases removed from V and 6 bases from J, the gap between germline ends came to 12 bases. The CDR3 DNA reads as TGTGCCAGCAGTCGCAGGGGTGTGGATACGCAGTATTTT. It translates to CASSRRGVDTQYF.